This note documents a single T cell receptor beta chain sequence. Its antigen is currently unknown. The CDR3 loop spans 15 amino acids. The ends were cut back, 5 bases at V and 5 bases at J, with 18 bases in the middle. In germline, CDR1 is SGHVT, CDR2 SQSDAQ. The record originates from a study of T cell repertoires in cytomegalovirus infection. Across the study: Public TCR beta signatures marked donors with CMV infection and the matching HLA.

Each CDR3 protein is one row after TCRdb ran MiXCR on the reads. The sample shows 640,000 or so distinct CDR3 sequences, approximately 33% of them seen only once. The study's findings and limits: The response measured ex vivo was dominated by TCR beta clonotypes (HLA-C-restricted and CMV-specific).

This TCR derives from a human donor in good health (CMV status not recorded). Some clones in this sample may be carry-over from other donors' samples. The sample was cultured PBMCs, taken from culture after CMV antigen stimulation. The chain links TRBV7-4 to TRBJ2-5, with D tentatively TRBD1 (5 bases). As DNA, the CDR3 is TGTGCCAGCAGCCCAATTGGCCTGGACATTGAGACCCAGTACTTC. This gives the protein CASSPIGLDIETQYF.